The present entry profiles one T cell receptor beta chain with its context. The antigen is unknown. Within the library, unique molecular identifiers were attached to each individual cDNA molecule. A single record per CDR3 protein comes from TCRdb applying MiXCR to the reads. The sample lists fewer than 300 distinct CDR3 sequences, less than 60% occurring once. The sample comes from a study of human T cells and chemical hapten exposure. Overall study: Slight volume differences across pooled libraries mainly accounted for varying per-sample TCR yields.

Findings and limits, study-wide: TCRs at high frequency, those above 1 in 1000, did not change with DPC sensitization.

From whole blood left unfractionated, total RNA was extracted. V lost 6 bases and J 2 bases, leaving 10 bases between the germline ends. CDR3 length: 13 amino acids. Germline CDR1 reads WSHSY; CDR2 reads SAAADI. What was sequenced was whole blood. The sequence derives from a human donor who had alopecia or was a healthy volunteer (not recorded which). Some clones in this sample may be carry-over from other donors' samples. This table probably holds off-target reads from a library built for another chain. V gene TRBV10-2 combines with J gene TRBJ2-5; D is perhaps TRBD1 or TRBD2 (5 bases each). CDR3 nucleotide sequence: TGCGCCAGCAGCCCGGGACCTCAAGAGACCCAGTACTTC. It translates to CASSPGPQETQYF.